This is a list of T cell receptor beta chains from one sample in a study of shared clonotypes between healthy human individuals. Profiling relied on immunoSEQ multiplex PCR, and the TCRdb table lists in-frame clones only, not all of them. The sample carries millions of clones, roughly 95% recorded once. Material for sequencing was naive CD4+ T cells sorted from blood. These receptors were taken from a man between 18 and 29 years old in good health. The CDR3 runs from the conserved cysteine through the conserved F or W. The D gene is left open where the match is weak.

d_gene: .
j_gene: TRBJ2-5
v_gene: TRBV2
CDR3aa: CASSGGRLETQYF
CDR3nt: TGTGCCAGCAGTGGCGGTAGATTGGAGACCCAGTACTTC

d_gene: .
j_gene: TRBJ2-3
v_gene: TRBV4-1
CDR3aa: CASSQAPTEYSTDTQYF
CDR3nt: TGCGCCAGCAGCCAAGCTCCGACAGAGTATAGCACAGATACGCAGTATTTT

d_gene: .
j_gene: TRBJ2-5
v_gene: TRBV7-2
CDR3aa: CASTHSRGGETQYF
CDR3nt: TGTGCCAGCACTCACTCCAGGGGCGGAGAGACCCAGTACTTC

d_gene: TRBD1
j_gene: TRBJ1-4
v_gene: TRBV5-5
CDR3aa: CASSEGQGGATNEKLFF
CDR3nt: TGTGCCAGCAGCGAAGGACAGGGAGGAGCAACTAATGAAAAACTGTTTTTT

d_gene: TRBD1
j_gene: TRBJ2-4
v_gene: TRBV7-8
CDR3aa: CASSPTGDKNIQYF
CDR3nt: TGTGCCAGCAGCCCAACAGGGGACAAAAACATTCAGTACTTC

d_gene: .
j_gene: TRBJ2-2
v_gene: TRBV27
CDR3aa: CASSAKMWDTGELFF
CDR3nt: TGTGCCAGCAGCGCGAAAATGTGGGACACCGGGGAGCTGTTTTTT

d_gene: TRBD2
j_gene: TRBJ2-7
v_gene: TRBV25-1
CDR3aa: CASSAGGGGLYEQYF
CDR3nt: TGTGCCAGCAGCGCGGGAGGGGGGGGTTTATACGAGCAGTACTTC

d_gene: TRBD1
j_gene: TRBJ2-7
v_gene: TRBV6-4
CDR3aa: CASRGDSYYEQYF
CDR3nt: TGTGCCAGCAGGGGGGACAGCTACTACGAGCAGTACTTC

d_gene: TRBD1
j_gene: TRBJ2-7
v_gene: TRBV2
CDR3aa: CASCRDRGGEQYF
CDR3nt: TGTGCCAGTTGCCGGGACAGAGGGGGCGAGCAGTACTTC

d_gene: .
j_gene: TRBJ2-6
v_gene: TRBV30
CDR3aa: CAWIGLTLSGANVLTF
CDR3nt: TGTGCCTGGATTGGGCTTACCCTCTCTGGGGCCAACGTCCTGACTTTC

d_gene: TRBD1
j_gene: TRBJ2-2
v_gene: TRBV2
CDR3aa: CASSRQGTMNTGELFF
CDR3nt: TGTGCCAGCAGCCGACAGGGAACTATGAACACCGGGGAGCTGTTTTTT

d_gene: .
j_gene: TRBJ1-4
v_gene: TRBV4-1
CDR3aa: CASSPIPSASNEKLFF
CDR3nt: TGCGCCAGCAGCCCTATTCCCAGCGCCTCTAATGAAAAACTGTTTTTT

d_gene: TRBD1
j_gene: TRBJ1-5
v_gene: TRBV2
CDR3aa: CASRIGTGVNQPQHF
CDR3nt: TGTGCCAGCAGAATTGGGACAGGGGTCAATCAGCCCCAGCATTTT

d_gene: .
j_gene: TRBJ1-5
v_gene: TRBV10-3
CDR3aa: CATSDGKNSNQPQHF
CDR3nt: TGTGCCACCTCGGACGGGAAGAACAGCAATCAGCCCCAGCATTTT

d_gene: .
j_gene: TRBJ2-3
v_gene: TRBV10-3
CDR3aa: CAISEGASLGPDTQYF
CDR3nt: TGTGCCATCAGTGAGGGGGCTAGCTTAGGACCAGATACGCAGTATTTT

d_gene: TRBD1
j_gene: TRBJ2-7
v_gene: TRBV10-3
CDR3aa: CAIGGQGIWYEQYF
CDR3nt: TGTGCCATCGGGGGACAGGGTATTTGGTACGAGCAGTACTTC

d_gene: .
j_gene: TRBJ1-6
v_gene: TRBV5-1
CDR3aa: CASTAGLTNSPLHF
CDR3nt: TGCGCCAGCACGGCAGGGTTGACGAATTCACCCCTCCACTTT

d_gene: .
j_gene: TRBJ2-5
v_gene: TRBV5-1
CDR3aa: CASSLTSSETQYF
CDR3nt: TGCGCCAGCAGCTTGACTAGCTCAGAGACCCAGTACTTC

d_gene: .
j_gene: TRBJ1-2
v_gene: TRBV30
CDR3aa: CACLLAGAYGYTF
CDR3nt: TGTGCCTGCCTTCTGGCAGGGGCCTATGGCTACACCTTC

d_gene: .
j_gene: TRBJ2-5
v_gene: TRBV11-2
CDR3aa: CASSLDSVSTKGETQYF
CDR3nt: TGTGCCAGCAGCTTAGATTCCGTTTCGACGAAAGGGGAGACCCAGTACTTC

d_gene: .
j_gene: TRBJ2-3
v_gene: TRBV2
CDR3aa: CATHGGKRSTDTQYF
CDR3nt: TGTGCCACTCATGGGGGCAAACGTAGCACAGATACGCAGTATTTT

d_gene: .
j_gene: TRBJ2-3
v_gene: TRBV7-6
CDR3aa: CASSARRGDTQYF
CDR3nt: TGTGCCAGCAGCGCCCGCCGAGGAGATACGCAGTATTTT

d_gene: TRBD2
j_gene: TRBJ2-5
v_gene: TRBV10-2
CDR3aa: CASTTGGGTQYF
CDR3nt: TGCGCCAGCACAACGGGAGGGGGGACCCAGTACTTC

d_gene: .
j_gene: TRBJ1-4
v_gene: TRBV4-1
CDR3aa: CASSQVGVPGEKLFF
CDR3nt: TGCGCCAGCAGCCAAGTGGGGGTCCCGGGTGAAAAACTGTTTTTT

d_gene: .
j_gene: TRBJ2-7
v_gene: TRBV9
CDR3aa: CASSRAGEQYF
CDR3nt: TGTGCCAGCAGCCGCGCGGGGGAGCAGTACTTC

d_gene: .
j_gene: TRBJ2-7
v_gene: TRBV20-1
CDR3aa: CSASTSYEQYF
CDR3nt: TGCAGTGCGTCGACTTCCTACGAGCAGTACTTC

d_gene: .
j_gene: TRBJ2-7
v_gene: TRBV5-1
CDR3aa: CASSLGPEYYEQYF
CDR3nt: TGCGCCAGCAGCTTGGGTCCCGAATACTACGAGCAGTACTTC

d_gene: TRBD2
j_gene: TRBJ2-7
v_gene: TRBV29-1
CDR3aa: CSVDGTSGTYEQYF
CDR3nt: TGCAGCGTTGACGGGACTAGCGGGACCTACGAGCAGTACTTC

d_gene: TRBD1
j_gene: TRBJ1-1
v_gene: TRBV27
CDR3aa: CASSYRGHNTEAFF
CDR3nt: TGTGCCAGCAGTTACAGGGGGCATAACACTGAAGCTTTCTTT

d_gene: TRBD2
j_gene: TRBJ2-7
v_gene: TRBV5-1
CDR3aa: CASSKGTTSSYEQYF
CDR3nt: TGCGCCAGCAGCAAAGGGACTACGAGCTCCTACGAGCAGTACTTC

d_gene: .
j_gene: TRBJ2-3
v_gene: TRBV2
CDR3aa: CASSLDRTDTQYF
CDR3nt: TGTGCCAGCAGTCTCGATCGCACAGATACGCAGTATTTT

d_gene: .
j_gene: TRBJ2-4
v_gene: TRBV18
CDR3aa: CASSPPQGPKNIQYF
CDR3nt: TGTGCCAGCTCACCACCGCAGGGGCCCAAAAACATTCAGTACTTC